The clone carrying this TCR beta chain has ten or more counts. Its specificity is not known. This specimen belongs to a study of Graves' ophthalmopathy and Graves' hyperthyroidism. Findings and caveats of the study: Ophthalmopathy and stable hyperthyroidism were discriminated by a 13-signature model, with over 85% sensitivity and 81.08% specificity. Appearing in blood as well were most expanded thyroid clonotypes above 0.001 frequency.

TCR beta CDR3 regions were amplified from RNA transcripts. HTBI primers were employed in first-round RT-PCR, then a second-round multiplex PCR followed. TCRdb re-derived calls from the multiplex PCR reads in MiXCR, one entry per CDR3 protein. Found here are fewer than 600,000 distinct CDR3 sequences, about an eighth of them singletons; the top ten hold 9.8%. With 6 bases removed from V and 5 bases from J, the gap between germline ends came to 8 bases. CDR3 length: 11 residues. Researchers turned away patients with other autoimmune diseases, uncontrolled infections, pregnancy or lactation. The V call is TRBV12-3 or TRBV12-4, the J call TRBJ2-7; D is unclear. The TCR was taken from a woman in her thirties with Graves' ophthalmopathy. Source material: blood. This chain's CDR3 is CASSNVNEQYF. The CDR3 DNA sequence: TGTGCCAGCAGCAATGTCAACGAGCAGTACTTC.